These 8 T cell receptor beta chains share one sample of origin, sequenced in a study of long-term antiretroviral therapy in people with HIV (dated by TCRdb to the early 2020s). Sequencing of the TRB variable region was done with the immunoSEQ hsTCRB v3.0 assay at survey level resolution. As stored in TCRdb, this immuneACCESS dataset retains in-frame rearrangements with V and J assigned. A fraction of the clones does not appear; measured against another copy, unresolved V genes explain less than half of the discrepancy, and the remainder lacks a known reason. Across this sample there are about 38,000 clones, with 75% to 90% seen only once. Roughly 4.9% of the sample is taken by the ten largest. The specimen was unsorted PBMCs, collected 1.5 years after starting antiretroviral therapy. Source of these receptors: a man between 18 and 29 years old with HIV.

The gene calls are TRBV19 and TRBJ1-5; tentative D call: TRBD1 (6 bases). There are 14 residues in the CDR3. Germline loops: CDR1 LNHDA, CDR2 SQIVND (reference sequence). Between the trimmed V and J ends, which lost 1 base and 7 bases, there was a span of 11 bases. The CDR3 region has the DNA TGTGCCAGTAGTATAGGCCCACAGGGACAGCCCCAGCATTTT. It codes for CASSIGPQGQPQHF.

The V and J genes are TRBV7-9 and TRBJ2-7; 9 bases match TRBD2. The V gene's germline CDR1 is SEHNR and CDR2 FQNEAQ (reference sequence). This CDR3 comprises 16 residues. V dropped 1 base and J dropped 3; count of bases not matched to a gene: 7. The CDR3 region is CASSLEGTSTHYEQYF. The CDR3 region has the DNA TGTGCCAGCAGCTTAGAGGGGACTAGCACTCACTACGAGCAGTACTTC.

The V gene is TRBV10-2, the J gene TRBJ2-7, with 12 bases that match TRBD1. This CDR3 contains 15 residues. Germline CDR1 and CDR2: WSHSY and SAAADI. The V gene end was trimmed by 6 bases and the J gene end by 6 bases; junction bases not matched to a gene: 9. The CDR3 nucleotides are TGCGCCAGCAGGAACCCCGGGACAGGGGGCCTCGAGCAGTACTTC. As protein: CASRNPGTGGLEQYF.

This clone came up once. V gene TRBV9 combines with J gene TRBJ1-1; D is ambiguous. Germline V gene data show CDR1 as SGDLS and CDR2 as YYNGEE. Trimming shortened V by 4 bases and J by 1 base, and 11 bases separated the two germline ends. The CDR3 consists of 14 residues. In DNA, the CDR3 is TGTGCCAGCAGCTCACGAGCAGAGAACACTGAAGCTTTCTTT. Translating gives CASSSRAENTEAFF.

The rearrangement links TRBV9 to TRBJ2-3; perhaps TRBD2 as D (6 bases). CDR3 length: 14 amino acids. The germline V gene has CDR1 SGDLS and CDR2 YYNGEE. V was shortened by 7 bases and J by 2 bases, with 14 bases between the two germline ends. The chain's CDR3 is CASGRRGDTDTQYF. The CDR3 nucleotides read TGTGCCAGCGGTCGGCGGGGCGACACAGATACGCAGTATTTT.

This clone was seen more than once but under ten times. The chain carries TRBV18 and TRBJ2-7; TRBD2 is a possible D gene (5 bases). CDR1 KGHSH and CDR2 LQKENI come from the germline V gene. The CDR3 extends over 13 amino acids. V lost 3 bases and J 2 bases, leaving 8 bases between the germline ends. The CDR3 DNA is TGTGCCAGCTCACCGGACTCCGCCTACGAGCAGTACTTC. It yields the protein CASSPDSAYEQYF. Drawing the rest from reference TRBV18 and TRBJ2-7, the complete variable domain is NAGVMQNPRHLVRRRGQEARLRCSPMKGHSHVYWYRQLPEEGLKFMVYLQKENIIDESGMPKERFSAEFPKEGPSILRIQQVVRGDSAAYFCASSPDSAYEQYFGPGTRLTVT.

The chain joins TRBV7-2 to TRBJ1-3; maybe TRBD1 (6 bases). The CDR3 covers 13 residues. Trimming shortened V by 5 bases and J by 12 bases, and 17 bases separated the two germline ends. Germline loops: CDR1 SGHTA, CDR2 FQGNSA. The CDR3 nucleotides are TGTGCCAGCAGCCCCATTTCAGGGGCCAACATATATTTT. Encoded protein: CASSPISGANIYF.

This sequence joins TRBV4-1 and TRBJ2-7; no clear D. With 1 base removed from V and 3 bases from J, the gap between germline ends came to 7 bases. This CDR3 has 13 amino acids. Germline V lookup: CDR1 MGHRA, CDR2 YSYEKL. The CDR3 bases are TGCGCCAGCAGCCAAGGGCCAGACTACGAGCAGTACTTC. Encoded protein: CASSQGPDYEQYF.